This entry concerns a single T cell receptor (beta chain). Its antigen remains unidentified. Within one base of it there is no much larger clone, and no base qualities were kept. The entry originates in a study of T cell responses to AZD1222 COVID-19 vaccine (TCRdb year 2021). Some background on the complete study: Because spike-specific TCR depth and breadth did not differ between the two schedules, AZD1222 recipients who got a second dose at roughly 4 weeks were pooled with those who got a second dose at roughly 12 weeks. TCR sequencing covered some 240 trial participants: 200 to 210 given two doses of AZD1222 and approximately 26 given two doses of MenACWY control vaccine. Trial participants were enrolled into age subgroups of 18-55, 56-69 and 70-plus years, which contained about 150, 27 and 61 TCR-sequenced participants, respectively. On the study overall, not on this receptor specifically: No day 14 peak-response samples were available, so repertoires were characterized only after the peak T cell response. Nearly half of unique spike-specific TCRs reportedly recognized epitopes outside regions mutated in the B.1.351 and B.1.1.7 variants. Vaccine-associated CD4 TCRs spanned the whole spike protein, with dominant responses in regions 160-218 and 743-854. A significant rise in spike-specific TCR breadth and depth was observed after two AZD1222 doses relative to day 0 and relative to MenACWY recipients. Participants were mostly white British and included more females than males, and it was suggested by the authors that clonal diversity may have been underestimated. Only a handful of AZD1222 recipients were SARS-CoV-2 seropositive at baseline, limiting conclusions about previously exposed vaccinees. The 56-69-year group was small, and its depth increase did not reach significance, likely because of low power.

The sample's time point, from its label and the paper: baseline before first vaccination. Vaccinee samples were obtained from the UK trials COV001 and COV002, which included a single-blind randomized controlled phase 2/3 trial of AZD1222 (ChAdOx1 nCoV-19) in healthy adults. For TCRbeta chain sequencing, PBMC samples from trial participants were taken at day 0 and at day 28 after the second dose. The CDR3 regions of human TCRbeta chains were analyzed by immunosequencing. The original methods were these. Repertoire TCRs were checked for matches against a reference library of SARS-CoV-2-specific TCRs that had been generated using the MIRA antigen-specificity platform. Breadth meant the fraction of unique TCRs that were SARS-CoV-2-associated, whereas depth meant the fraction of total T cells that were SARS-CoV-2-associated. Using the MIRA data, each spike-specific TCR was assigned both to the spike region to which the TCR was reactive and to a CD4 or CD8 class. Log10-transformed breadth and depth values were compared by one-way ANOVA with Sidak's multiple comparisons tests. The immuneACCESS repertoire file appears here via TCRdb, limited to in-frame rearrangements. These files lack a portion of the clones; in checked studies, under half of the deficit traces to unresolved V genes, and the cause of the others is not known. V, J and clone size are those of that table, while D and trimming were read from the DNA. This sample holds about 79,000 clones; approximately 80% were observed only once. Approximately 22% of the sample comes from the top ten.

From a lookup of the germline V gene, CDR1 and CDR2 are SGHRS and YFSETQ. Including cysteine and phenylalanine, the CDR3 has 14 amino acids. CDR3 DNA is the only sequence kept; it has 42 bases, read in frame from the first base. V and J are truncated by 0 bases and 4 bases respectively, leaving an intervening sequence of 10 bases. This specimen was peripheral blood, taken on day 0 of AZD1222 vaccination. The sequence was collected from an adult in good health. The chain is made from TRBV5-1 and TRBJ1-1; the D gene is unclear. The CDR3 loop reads CASSLDSWGTEAFF. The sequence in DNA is TGCGCCAGCAGCTTGGACAGTTGGGGCACTGAAGCTTTCTTT.